The clone carrying this T cell receptor (beta chain) was recorded only once. This CDR3 comprises 10 residues. Germline CDR1 is MNHEY and CDR2 is SVGAGI. V was clipped by 8 bases and J by 11 bases, with 10 bases between them. Only in-frame clones appear in the TCRdb table, and some are missing; sequencing was by immunoSEQ multiplex PCR. The sample carries around 500,000 clones, 80% to 90% recorded once. The sample comes from a study of blood T cell repertoires in COVID-19. The sequencing input was PBMCs or T cells enriched from blood (not recorded which). This sequence originates from a woman aged 60-70 years who had recovered from COVID-19. The gene calls are TRBV6-5 and TRBJ1-5; D remains ambiguous. CDR3 residues: CASGPGAQHF. The CDR3 bases are TGTGCCAGCGGTCCCGGAGCCCAGCATTTT.